This TCR beta chain is from a study of low-dose radiotherapy and immunotherapy resistance in tumors. This clonotype was detected many times. Primers used for first-strand cDNA, a TRAV- and TRBV-specific set, covered both alpha and beta chains. Amplification, which lasted 20 PCR cycles, used a constant-region primer and V-primer adapter to amplify TCRs. TCRdb reprocessed the reads with MiXCR, giving one entry per CDR3 protein. This sample yields about 71,000 distinct CDR3 sequences, of which roughly 30% are seen a single time; over 8.5% belongs to the top ten. The V end was cut by 2 bases, the J end by 0 bases, with 20 bases between. The CDR3 is 20 residues long. Germline loops: CDR1 SNHLY, CDR2 FYNNEI. Time point here: before trial treatment.

The source material was PBMCs, sampled before treatment. This sequence was found in a female donor with ovarian cancer. The chain links TRBV2 to TRBJ2-6; possible D gene TRBD2, 6 bases. The CDR3 sequence: CASSEFSKRAAGSGANVLTF. CDR3 in DNA: TGTGCCAGCAGTGAATTCTCTAAGCGGGCCGCTGGCTCTGGGGCCAACGTCCTGACTTTC.